This T cell receptor beta chain was retrieved from a study of vaccination and CD4 T cells after COVID-19. Study information: Control cultures were supplied with a CEFX pool, an HIV-1 Nef pool, or no peptide at all.

Treatment: approximately 9-day PBMC culture with coronavirus spike peptide pools or control peptides (ViraFEST assay). It was before the COVID-19 pandemic (2011-2018) that the unexposed donor's CD4+ T cells were collected. Peptide pool stimulation in ViraFEST expanded antigen-specific T cells, whose TCRs were then sequenced. Upon completion of 10 days of culture, CD4+ T cells were isolated via negative selection. With the Oncomine TCR Beta short-read assay, DNA from cultured CD4+ T cells was sequenced. Cultured CD4+ T cells yielded the extracted genomic DNA. TCRdb used MiXCR to reprocess the PCR reads, holding one entry per CDR3 protein. The table has about 9,500 distinct CDR3 sequences, around 37% seen once. To note about this clonotype: The antigen remains unidentified.

Sequenced material: CD4+ T cells from blood, cultured in vitro. The clonotype originates from a human donor in good health.

CDR3 in amino acids: CASSYQQGGESPLHF. The CDR3 coding sequence is TGTGCCAGCAGTTACCAGCAGGGGGGAGAATCACCCCTCCACTTT. The V gene is TRBV6-5, the J gene TRBJ1-6; 7 nucleotides match TRBD1. V lost 2 bases and J lost 10; bases outside the gene matches: 8. The CDR3 covers 15 residues. Germline values: CDR1 MNHEY, CDR2 SVGAGI.